This T cell receptor (beta chain) was recorded in a study of blood T cell repertoires in COVID-19. This CDR3 has 15 amino acids. Germline CDR1 and CDR2: SGHTA and FQGNSA. V was clipped by 5 bases and J by 1 base, with 14 bases between them. Only in-frame clones appear in the TCRdb table, and some are missing; sequencing was by immunoSEQ multiplex PCR. The data contain 90,000 to 100,000 clones, less than 85% of them seen just once; the ten biggest clones take up roughly 10%. Sequencing was done on a sample of peripheral blood. J is TRBJ2-5 and V is TRBV7-2, with D possibly matching TRBD2 (6 bases). The sequence was obtained from a man between 65 and 85 years old with active or convalescent COVID-19. The CDR3 coding sequence is TGTGCCAGCAGCCCCGTTGGGGGGAGCCAAGAGACCCAGTACTTC. Amino acid sequence: CASSPVGGSQETQYF.